The clone carrying this T cell receptor beta chain came up once. Losses at the gene ends were 0 bases for V and 5 bases for J; bases not matched to a gene: 9. Germline CDR1 is KGHSH and CDR2 is LQKENI. The CDR3 sequence is 16 residues long. The entry originates in a study of blood T cell repertoires in COVID-19. Ages ranged from roughly 18 to 100 years, with residence in some 25 US areas. Per the original methods: Counts of nucleated cells, estimated from reference gene primer amplification, were obtained. TCRdb's table, derived via immunoSEQ multiplex PCR, lists solely in-frame clones and lacks some. For V, J and clone size, that table is used; D and trimming come from the DNA. The data contain 300,000 to 400,000 clones, roughly nine tenths of them singletons.

The sequence came from a young woman who had been exposed to COVID-19. Sequences were obtained from PBMCs or T cells enriched from blood (not recorded which). The chain couples TRBV18 to TRBJ1-2; TRBD1 aligns across 7 bases. CDR3 loop: CASSPPAWTGGYGYTF. CDR3 in DNA: TGTGCCAGCTCACCACCCGCATGGACAGGTGGATATGGCTACACCTTC.